A single T cell receptor beta chain is shown here with its context. The data belong to a study of control samples from healthy donors and cancer patients. Germline lookup yields CDR1 SGHKS and CDR2 YYEKEE (reference sequence). The CDR3 contains 17 residues. V lost 4 bases, J lost 1 base, and 15 bases lay in between. Profiled with immunoSEQ multiplex PCR; TCRdb holds only in-frame clones, not every one. The table records about 250,000 clones, almost 85% of them present only once. The clonotype comes from a woman aged 60-75 years with lung cancer. This sequence joins TRBV5-5 and TRBJ2-6; D gene uncertain. Sequencing used PBMCs. The CDR3 sequence is CASSRIPSDSGANVLTF. The DNA of the CDR3 is TGTGCCAGCAGCCGTATTCCCTCGGATTCTGGGGCCAACGTCCTGACTTTC.